Described below is a single T cell receptor (beta chain) sequence and its context. The entry originates in a study of T cell changes during pregnancy in multiple sclerosis. The V gene lost 3 bases and the J gene lost 0 bases, with 13 bases spanning the gap. Germline V gene sequence: CDR1 SGDLS, CDR2 YYNGEE. The CDR3 contains 16 residues. Profiling relied on immunoSEQ multiplex PCR, and the TCRdb table lists in-frame clones only, not all of them. Counted here are tens of thousands of clones, around 95% occurring once; the ten biggest clones make up less than 0.75%. The material was peripheral blood, obtained in the second trimester of pregnancy. The chain combines TRBV9 with TRBJ1-3; D perhaps matches TRBD1 (5 bases). The receptor was isolated from a female donor in good health, enrolled as a control in a pregnancy study. For the CDR3, the DNA is TGTGCCAGCAGCGCCCAGGGAGGTACCTCTGGAAACACCATATATTTT. The encoded protein is CASSAQGGTSGNTIYF.